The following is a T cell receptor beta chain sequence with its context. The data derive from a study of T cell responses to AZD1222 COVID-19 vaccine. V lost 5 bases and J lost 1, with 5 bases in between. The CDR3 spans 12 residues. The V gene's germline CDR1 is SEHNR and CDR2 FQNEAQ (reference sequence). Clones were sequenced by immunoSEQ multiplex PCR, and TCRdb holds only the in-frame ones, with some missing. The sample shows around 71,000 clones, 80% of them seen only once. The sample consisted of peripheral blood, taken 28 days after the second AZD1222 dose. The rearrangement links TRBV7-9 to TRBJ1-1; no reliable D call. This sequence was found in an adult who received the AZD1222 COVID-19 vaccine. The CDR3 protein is CASSAPNTEAFF. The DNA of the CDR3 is TGTGCCAGCAGCGCTCCGAACACTGAAGCTTTCTTT.